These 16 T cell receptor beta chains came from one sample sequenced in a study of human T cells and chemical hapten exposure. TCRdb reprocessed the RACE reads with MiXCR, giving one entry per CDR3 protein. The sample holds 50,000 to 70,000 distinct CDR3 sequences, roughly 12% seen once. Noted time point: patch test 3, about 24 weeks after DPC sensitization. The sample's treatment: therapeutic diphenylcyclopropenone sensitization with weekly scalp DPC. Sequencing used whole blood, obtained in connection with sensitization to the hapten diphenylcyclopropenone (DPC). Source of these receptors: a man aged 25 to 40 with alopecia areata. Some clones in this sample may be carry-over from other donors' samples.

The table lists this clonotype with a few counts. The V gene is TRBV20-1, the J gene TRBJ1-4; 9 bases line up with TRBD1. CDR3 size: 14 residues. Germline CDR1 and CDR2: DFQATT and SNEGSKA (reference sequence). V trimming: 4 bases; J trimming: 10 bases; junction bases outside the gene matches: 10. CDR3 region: CSATPGQGGGKLFF. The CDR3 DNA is TGCAGTGCTACTCCGGGACAGGGAGGTGGAAAACTGTTTTTT.

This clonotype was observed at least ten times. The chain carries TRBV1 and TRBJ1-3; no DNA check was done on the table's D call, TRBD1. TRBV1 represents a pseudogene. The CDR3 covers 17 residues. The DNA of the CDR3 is TGCACCAGCAGCCAAGGGAAGCCGGGCTCCGCTGGAAACACCATATATTTT. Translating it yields CTSSQGKPGSAGNTIYF.

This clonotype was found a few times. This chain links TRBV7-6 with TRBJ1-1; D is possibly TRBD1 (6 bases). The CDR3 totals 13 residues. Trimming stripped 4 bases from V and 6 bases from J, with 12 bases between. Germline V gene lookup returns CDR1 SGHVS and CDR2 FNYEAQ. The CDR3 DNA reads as TGTGCCAGCAGCTCCTATCAGGGGCCTGAAGCTTTCTTT. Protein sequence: CASSSYQGPEAFF.

The CDR3 loop reads CSARDKRRGSGETQYF. In DNA form, the CDR3 reads TGCAGTGCTAGAGATAAAAGGCGGGGCAGCGGAGAGACCCAGTACTTC. The V call is TRBV20-1, the J call TRBJ2-5; weak D call: TRBD2 (6 bases). The CDR3 spans 16 residues. Trimming cost V 0 bases and J 4 bases, with 18 bases left between them. Germline V gene sequence: CDR1 DFQATT, CDR2 SNEGSKA (reference sequence).

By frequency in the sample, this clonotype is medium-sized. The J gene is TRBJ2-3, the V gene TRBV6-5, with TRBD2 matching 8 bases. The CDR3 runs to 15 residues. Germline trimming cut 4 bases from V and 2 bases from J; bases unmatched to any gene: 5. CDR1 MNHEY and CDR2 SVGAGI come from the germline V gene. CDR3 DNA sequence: TGTGCCAGCAGTTCCGGTAGCGGGGTCACAGATACGCAGTATTTT. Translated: CASSSGSGVTDTQYF.

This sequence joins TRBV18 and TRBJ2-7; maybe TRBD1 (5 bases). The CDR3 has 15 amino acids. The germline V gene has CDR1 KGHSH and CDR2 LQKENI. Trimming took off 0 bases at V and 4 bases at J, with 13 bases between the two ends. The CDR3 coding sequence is TGTGCCAGCTCACCACCGGGAAGGGGAATATACGAGCAGTACTTC. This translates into CASSPPGRGIYEQYF.

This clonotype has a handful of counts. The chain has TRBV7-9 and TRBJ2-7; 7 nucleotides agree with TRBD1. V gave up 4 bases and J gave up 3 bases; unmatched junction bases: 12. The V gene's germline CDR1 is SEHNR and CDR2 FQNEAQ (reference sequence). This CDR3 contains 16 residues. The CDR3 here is CASSSTDRVLGYEQYF. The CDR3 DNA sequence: TGTGCCAGCAGCTCAACTGACAGGGTCTTGGGCTACGAGCAGTACTTC. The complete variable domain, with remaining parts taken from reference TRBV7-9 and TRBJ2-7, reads DTGVSQNPRHKITKRGQNVTFRCDPISEHNRLYWYRQTLGQGPEFLTYFQNEAQLEKSRLLSDRFSAERPKGSFSTLEIQRTEQGDSAMYLCASSSTDRVLGYEQYFGPGTRLTVT.

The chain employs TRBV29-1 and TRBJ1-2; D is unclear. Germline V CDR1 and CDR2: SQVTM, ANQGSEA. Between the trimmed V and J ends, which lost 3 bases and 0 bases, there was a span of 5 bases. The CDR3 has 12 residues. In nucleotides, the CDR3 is TGCAGCGTTGACAGAACTAACTATGGCTACACCTTC. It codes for CSVDRTNYGYTF.

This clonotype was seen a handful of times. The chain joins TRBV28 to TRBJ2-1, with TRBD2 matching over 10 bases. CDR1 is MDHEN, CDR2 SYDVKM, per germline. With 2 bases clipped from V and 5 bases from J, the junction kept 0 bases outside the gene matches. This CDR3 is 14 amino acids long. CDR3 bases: TGTGCCAGCAGTTTACTAGCGGGGGACAATGAGCAGTTCTTC. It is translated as CASSLLAGDNEQFF.

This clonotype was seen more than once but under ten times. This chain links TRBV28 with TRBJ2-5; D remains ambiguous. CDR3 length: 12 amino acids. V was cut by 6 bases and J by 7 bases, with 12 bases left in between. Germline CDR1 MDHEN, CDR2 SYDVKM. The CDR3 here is CASSSHWRTQYF. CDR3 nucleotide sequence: TGTGCCAGCAGCTCACACTGGCGGACCCAGTACTTC.

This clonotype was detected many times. The CDR3 loop reads CSVRPPGGAQETQYF. As DNA, the CDR3 is TGCAGCGTCCGTCCCCCAGGGGGAGCCCAAGAGACCCAGTACTTC. V and J are TRBV29-1 and TRBJ2-5, with TRBD1 matching over 7 bases. After removal of 6 bases from V and 1 base from J, the junction contained 11 bases not matched to a gene. The CDR3 is 15 amino acids. Per germline, CDR1 SQVTM and CDR2 ANQGSEA.

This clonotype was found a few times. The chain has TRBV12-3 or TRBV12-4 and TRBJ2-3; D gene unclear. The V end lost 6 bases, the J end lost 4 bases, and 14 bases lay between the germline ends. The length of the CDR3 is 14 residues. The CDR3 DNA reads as TGTGCCAGCAGCTCCGGACCTCGGGCAGATACGCAGTATTTT. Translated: CASSSGPRADTQYF.

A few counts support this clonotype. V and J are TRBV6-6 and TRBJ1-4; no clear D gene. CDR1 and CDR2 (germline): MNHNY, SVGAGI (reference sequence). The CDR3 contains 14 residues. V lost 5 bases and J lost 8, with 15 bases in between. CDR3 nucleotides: TGTGCCAGCAGTCGGGCCCTGGAAGACGAAAAACTGTTTTTT. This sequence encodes CASSRALEDEKLFF.

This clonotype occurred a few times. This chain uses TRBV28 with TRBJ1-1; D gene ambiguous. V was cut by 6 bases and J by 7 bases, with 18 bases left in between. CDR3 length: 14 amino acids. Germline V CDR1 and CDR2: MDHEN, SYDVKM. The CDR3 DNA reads TGTGCCAGCAGCTCTTATTACGGACGGATTGAAGCTTTCTTT. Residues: CASSSYYGRIEAFF. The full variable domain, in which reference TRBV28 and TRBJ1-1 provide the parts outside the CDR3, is DVKVTQSSRYLVKRTGEKVFLECVQDMDHENMFWYRQDPGLGLRLIYFSYDVKMKEKGDIPEGYSVSREKKERFSLILESASTNQTSMYLCASSSYYGRIEAFFGQGTRLTVV.

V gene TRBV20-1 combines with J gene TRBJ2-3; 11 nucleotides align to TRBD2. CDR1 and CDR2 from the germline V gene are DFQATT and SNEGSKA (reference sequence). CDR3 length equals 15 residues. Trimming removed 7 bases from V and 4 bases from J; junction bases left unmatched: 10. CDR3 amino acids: CSVNSGGAFSDTQYF. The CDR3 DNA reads TGCAGTGTTAATAGCGGGGGGGCCTTCTCAGATACGCAGTATTTT.

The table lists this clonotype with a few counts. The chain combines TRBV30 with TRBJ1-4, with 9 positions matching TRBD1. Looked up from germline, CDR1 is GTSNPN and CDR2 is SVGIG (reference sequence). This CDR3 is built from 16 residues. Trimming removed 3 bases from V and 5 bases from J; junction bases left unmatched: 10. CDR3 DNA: TGTGCCTGGAGATCGTTTGGGACAGGGACAAATGAAAAACTGTTTTTT. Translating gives CAWRSFGTGTNEKLFF.